This T cell receptor (beta chain) was recovered during a study of cytomegalovirus exposure and HLA in healthy donors. Overall study results and limits: A later analysis linked 16,951 TCR beta sequences to HLA alleles at 0.05 false discovery rate. Cytomegalovirus-associated TCR beta chains were listed, numbering more than 150. Presence/absence comparisons presumed near-even sequencing depth among donors.

With regard to this clone: The antigen remains unidentified.

The PCR had 60 Vbeta and 13 Jbeta primers. Sequencing was performed with immunoSEQ multiplex PCR; in TCRdb, only in-frame clones are kept and a portion is missing. The sample has about 130,000 clones, more than 75% seen once. The origin of this receptor is a female donor in good health and CMV-seronegative. The sequenced sample consisted of PBMCs.

The CDR3 region is CASSLGGGVAAYEQYF. The CDR3 DNA follows: TGTGCCAGCAGCTTAGGAGGGGGGGTGGCCGCCTACGAGCAGTACTTC. V and J are TRBV11-2 and TRBJ2-7, with D possibly matching TRBD2 (7 bases). The CDR3 covers 16 residues. The germline gives CDR1 SGHAT, CDR2 FQNNGV. V was trimmed by 1 base and J by 2 bases, leaving 15 bases between them.